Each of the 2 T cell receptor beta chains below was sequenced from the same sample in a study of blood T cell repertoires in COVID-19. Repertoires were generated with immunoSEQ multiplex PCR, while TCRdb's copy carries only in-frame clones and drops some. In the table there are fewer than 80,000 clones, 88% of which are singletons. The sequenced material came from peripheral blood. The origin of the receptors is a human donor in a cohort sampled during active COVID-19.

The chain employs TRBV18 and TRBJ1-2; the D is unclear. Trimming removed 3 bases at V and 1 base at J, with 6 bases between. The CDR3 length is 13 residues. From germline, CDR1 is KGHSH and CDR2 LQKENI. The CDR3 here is CASSPTVNYGYTF. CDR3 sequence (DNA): TGTGCCAGCTCACCCACAGTTAACTATGGCTACACCTTC. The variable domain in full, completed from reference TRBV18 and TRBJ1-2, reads NAGVMQNPRHLVRRRGQEARLRCSPMKGHSHVYWYRQLPEEGLKFMVYLQKENIIDESGMPKERFSAEFPKEGPSILRIQQVVRGDSAAYFCASSPTVNYGYTFGSGTRLTVV.

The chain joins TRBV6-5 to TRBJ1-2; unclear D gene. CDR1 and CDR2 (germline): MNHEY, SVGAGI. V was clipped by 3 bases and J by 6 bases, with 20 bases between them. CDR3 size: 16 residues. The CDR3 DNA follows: TGTGCCAGCAGTTATTCCCTGAATAGAGCGTATCATGGCTACACCTTC. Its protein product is CASSYSLNRAYHGYTF.